Listed below are T cell receptor beta chains from one sample, sequenced in a study of blood T cell repertoires in COVID-19. The data were produced by immunoSEQ multiplex PCR, yet TCRdb's version contains in-frame clones alone and is incomplete. The repertoire has 68,000 or so clones, around 87% of them found once; the top ten carry roughly 2.8%. Sequenced sample: peripheral blood. These receptor sequences come from a man aged 50 to 59 with acute or convalescent COVID-19. CDR3s include the opening cysteine and the closing phenylalanine or tryptophan. Fields, in order: J gene, V gene, clone size, D gene, CDR3 DNA, CDR3 protein. The D gene is left open where the match is weak. The listing skips clone size in some rows; elsewhere it reads once, few, many or a size class.

TRBJ2-5 TRBV18 - - TGTGCCAGCTCACCCGAAGAGACCCAGTACTTC CASSPEETQYF
TRBJ2-2 TRBV4-2 - - TGTGCCAGCAGCAAAGGACCGACTGGCGGGGAGCTGTTTTTT CASSKGPTGGELFF
TRBJ2-1 TRBV7-8 once TRBD1 TGTGCCAGCAGCTTAGAAGGGGGCGCCAAGCGGAGCTCCTACAATGAGCAGTTCTTC CASSLEGGAKRSSYNEQFF
TRBJ1-2 TRBV29-1 - TRBD1 TGCAGCGCCGCGGGACAGGGGAACTATGGCTACACCTTC CSAAGQGNYGYTF
TRBJ2-7 TRBV27 - - TGTGCCAGCAGTTTATCGCCCAGCTACGAGCAGTACTTC CASSLSPSYEQYF
TRBJ1-5 TRBV7-9 - - TGTGCCAGCAGCTTACACGGTGTAGAGCCCCAGCATTTT CASSLHGVEPQHF
TRBJ1-1 TRBV7-8 once TRBD1 TGTGCCAGCAGCCCACACAGGGGAATGAACACTGAAGCTTTCTTT CASSPHRGMNTEAFF
TRBJ2-5 TRBV10-3 few - TGTGCCATCAATACCCAGGGGCTGTACCAAGAGACCCAGTACTTC CAINTQGLYQETQYF
TRBJ2-2 TRBV4-1 - - TGCGCCAGCAGCCAAGATAACCAGGGGAACACCGGGGAGCTGTTTTTT CASSQDNQGNTGELFF
TRBJ1-5 TRBV7-2 - TRBD1 TGTGCCAGCAGCCCGGAGACAGGGGATCAGCCCCAGCATTTT CASSPETGDQPQHF
TRBJ2-3 TRBV24-1 - TRBD1 TGTGCCACCAGTGATCCCAGGGGGCGTACAGATACGCAGTATTTT CATSDPRGRTDTQYF
TRBJ1-5 TRBV19 - - TGTGCCAGTAGTCGAGAAGGCAGGGTGAACCAGCCCCAGCATTTT CASSREGRVNQPQHF
TRBJ1-6 TRBV4-3 few - TGCGCCAGCAGCCAGGGGACACCTAAAGAAAATTCACCCCTCCACTTT CASSQGTPKENSPLHF
TRBJ2-5 TRBV6-2/TRBV6-3 - TRBD2 TGTGCCAGCAGTGAGCGGGAGACAGAGACCCAGTACTTC CASSERETETQYF
TRBJ2-7 TRBV6-5 few TRBD1 TGTGCCAGCAGGCGAGACAGGGTGACCTACGAGCAGTACTTC CASRRDRVTYEQYF
TRBJ2-7 TRBV5-1 once TRBD2 TGCGCCAGCAGCTTGGAGGTTAGCGGGACGGGCGAGCAGTACTTC CASSLEVSGTGEQYF
TRBJ1-2 TRBV5-5 - - TGTGCCAGCAGCCGGACAGCCAGAGAATCTAACTATGGCTACACCTTC CASSRTARESNYGYTF
TRBJ2-3 TRBV19 - TRBD1 TGTGCCAGTAGTATAGGGACAGGGGTTGCAGATACGCAGTATTTT CASSIGTGVADTQYF
TRBJ2-3 TRBV6-6 - - TGTGCCAGCAGTGACTCCGACACGGATACAGATACGCAGTATTTT CASSDSDTDTDTQYF
TRBJ2-1 TRBV5-1 - TRBD2 TGCGCCAGCAGCTTGGGACTAGCGGGCGGTACCAGCTCCTACAATGAGCAGTTCTTC CASSLGLAGGTSSYNEQFF
TRBJ1-2 TRBV7-2 few - TGTGCCAGCAGCTTAGCGCTAGGCAGCACTAACTATGGCTACACCTTC CASSLALGSTNYGYTF
TRBJ2-6 TRBV9 - - TGTGCCAGCAGCGTAGCACTGTCTGGGGCCAACGTCCTGACTTTC CASSVALSGANVLTF
TRBJ2-2 TRBV24-1 - TRBD1 TGTGCCACCAGTGATAGACAGGGGGGAATCACCGGGGAGCTGTTTTTT CATSDRQGGITGELFF
TRBJ2-5 TRBV14 once TRBD2 TGTGCCAGCAGCGTAGCGGGAAGCGAGACCCAGTACTTC CASSVAGSETQYF
TRBJ1-2 TRBV28 - - TGTGCCAGCAGTTCGACAGCAATCTATGGCTACACCTTC CASSSTAIYGYTF
TRBJ1-1 TRBV15 - - TGTGCCACCAGCAGAGGGGCAGGGATGAACACTGAAGCTTTCTTT CATSRGAGMNTEAFF
TRBJ2-1 TRBV28 - TRBD2 TGTGCCAGCAGTTCCCCGGGTAGCGGGGCGTACAATGAGCAGTTCTTC CASSSPGSGAYNEQFF
TRBJ2-3 TRBV29-1 - TRBD1 TGCAGCGGCTACGACAGGGTGGGAGCAGATACGCAGTATTTT CSGYDRVGADTQYF
TRBJ2-3 TRBV2 - - TGTGCCAGCAGTTTTTCAGGGTTAGAAGATACGCAGTATTTT CASSFSGLEDTQYF
TRBJ2-2 TRBV5-6 - TRBD1 TGTGCCAGCAGCAGTACAGGGGGCTTCGGGGAGCTGTTTTTT CASSSTGGFGELFF
TRBJ2-7 TRBV10-3 - TRBD1 TGTGCCATCAGTCCGGGACAGGGGATCTACGAGCAGTACTTC CAISPGQGIYEQYF
TRBJ2-3 TRBV9 - - TGTGCCAGCAACAAAAACTCCGGGGAAGATACGCAGTATTTT CASNKNSGEDTQYF
TRBJ1-1 TRBV4-3 - TRBD1 TGCGCCAGCAGCCAAGACCTTCAGGGGGCGAGCTCTGAAGCTTTCTTT CASSQDLQGASSEAFF
TRBJ2-5 TRBV4-1 - TRBD2 TGCGCCAGCAGCCAGGGGACTAGCGCCAGCGAGACCCAGTACTTC CASSQGTSASETQYF
TRBJ2-1 TRBV29-1 - TRBD1 TGCAGCGTTGAAAAGGGGGCAGGGGGTTCCTCCTACAATGAGCAGTTCTTC CSVEKGAGGSSYNEQFF
TRBJ1-4 TRBV5-5 - TRBD1 TGTGCCAGCAGCTATCGAGGGGGACAGGAGGATGAAAAACTGTTTTTT CASSYRGGQEDEKLFF
TRBJ2-3 TRBV5-4 - TRBD2 TGTGCCAGCAGCTTAATGGCGGGAGTAGGCACAGATACGCAGTATTTT CASSLMAGVGTDTQYF
TRBJ1-2 TRBV7-2 - TRBD1 TGTGCCAGCAGCCTCGGACAGGGGGGCTATGGCTACACCTTC CASSLGQGGYGYTF
TRBJ1-1 TRBV6-2/TRBV6-3 - TRBD1 TGTGCCAGCAGCCACAGGGACAGGGTCGTGAACACTGAAGCTTTCTTT CASSHRDRVVNTEAFF
TRBJ2-2 TRBV5-1 - TRBD1 TGCGCCAGCAGCGGCCTAAAAGGGGACAGCCAGAACACCGGGGAGCTGTTTTTT CASSGLKGDSQNTGELFF
TRBJ1-5 TRBV6-2/TRBV6-3 - TRBD1 TGTGCCAGCAGTCCCGCTCCGAAAACAGGGGACCAGCCCCAGCATTTT CASSPAPKTGDQPQHF
TRBJ2-1 TRBV2 few - TGTGCCAGCAGTGAACCAGGGGTCCCAAACCGCGATGAGCAGTTCTTC CASSEPGVPNRDEQFF
TRBJ2-6 TRBV6-5 - - TGTGCCAGCAGTTACTCGGGGGCTCGGGCCAACGTCCTGACTTTC CASSYSGARANVLTF
TRBJ2-7 TRBV6-5 once TRBD1 TGTGCCAGCAGATACGGGACAGGGGTCGAGTCCTACGAGCAGTACTTC CASRYGTGVESYEQYF
TRBJ2-2 TRBV3-1/TRBV3-2 - TRBD2 TGTGCCAGCAGCCACCTAGCGGGAACCGGGGAGCTGTTTTTT CASSHLAGTGELFF